This TCR beta chain was obtained from a study of T cell responses to AZD1222 COVID-19 vaccine. As to this clone: Its antigen is currently unknown.

Overall study findings and caveats: White British people made up most donors, females outnumbered males, and clonal diversity was possibly underestimated.

Assay: immunoSEQ multiplex PCR; the TCRdb copy retains only in-frame clones and omits some. The sample consists of 130,000 to 150,000 clones, 85% to 95% of them appearing once. This CDR3 is 15 amino acids long. Germline CDR1 and CDR2: SNHLY and FYNNEI. The V end was cut by 10 bases, the J end by 0 bases, with 16 bases between. The sequences come from peripheral blood, collected on day 0 of AZD1222 vaccination. The chain is built from TRBV2 and TRBJ1-3; the D gene is possibly TRBD1 (5 bases). The TCR comes from an adult in good health. CDR3 sequence: CATYTGTDSGNTIYF. In nucleotides, the CDR3 is TGTGCCACCTACACCGGGACGGACTCTGGAAACACCATATATTTT.